These 30 T cell receptor beta chains were all obtained from the same sample, sequenced in a study of shared clonotypes between healthy human individuals. In the naive CD8 group, cells lacked CD45RO and were positively selected for CCR7, so terminally differentiated effector memory CD45RA+ cells were left out. Measured with immunoSEQ multiplex PCR; TCRdb has only the in-frame clones, and not every one. The data show under 700,000 clones, with about 95% seen just once and around 0.11% held by the top ten. What was sequenced was naive CD8+ T cells sorted from blood. All receptors come from a woman aged 25 to 45 in good health.

The J gene is TRBJ2-4, the V gene TRBV10-2, with D unresolved. The CDR3 loop spans 10 amino acids. Germline V CDR1 and CDR2: WSHSY, SAAADI. The V end was cut by 8 bases, the J end by 8 bases, with 7 bases between. CDR3 coding DNA: TGCGCCAGCTGGCAGGACATTCAGTACTTC. Translation gives CASWQDIQYF.

The chain links TRBV7-9 to TRBJ2-1, with 9 nucleotides matching TRBD2. V dropped 5 bases and J dropped 3; count of bases not matched to a gene: 11. The CDR3 totals 17 residues. Germline-derived CDR1 and CDR2 are SEHNR and FQNEAQ (reference sequence). The CDR3 reads CASSRRSSGRNYNEQFF. CDR3 coding DNA: TGTGCCAGCAGCCGACGGTCGAGCGGGAGGAACTACAATGAGCAGTTCTTC.

The chain couples TRBV7-9 to TRBJ2-7; either TRBD1 or TRBD2 may fit D (6 bases each). Germline CDR1 SEHNR, CDR2 FQNEAQ (reference sequence). V was shortened by 5 bases and J by 3 bases, with 17 bases between the two germline ends. CDR3 length: 15 amino acids. The CDR3 reads CASSLALGGHYEQYF. CDR3 DNA sequence: TGTGCCAGCAGCCTTGCACTCGGGGGCCACTACGAGCAGTACTTC. The whole variable domain, filled in from reference TRBV7-9 and TRBJ2-7, reads DTGVSQNPRHKITKRGQNVTFRCDPISEHNRLYWYRQTLGQGPEFLTYFQNEAQLEKSRLLSDRFSAERPKGSFSTLEIQRTEQGDSAMYLCASSLALGGHYEQYFGPGTRLTVT.

The V call is TRBV27, the J call TRBJ2-3; TRBD2 matches 7 bases. CDR3 length equals 16 residues. Germline CDR1 MNHEY, CDR2 SMNVEV (reference sequence). Germline trimming cut 7 bases from V and 1 base from J; bases unmatched to any gene: 11. CDR3 sequence: CASNSLSGKGTDTQYF. The CDR3 nucleotides are TGTGCCAGCAACTCCCTAAGCGGGAAGGGCACAGATACGCAGTATTTT.

This sequence joins TRBV11-3 and TRBJ2-1; 14 nucleotides line up with TRBD2. Trimming removed 5 bases from V and 10 bases from J; junction bases left unmatched: 10. CDR3 size: 16 residues. The germline CDR1 and CDR2 sequences are SGHNT and YENEEA. CDR3 nucleotides: TGTGCCAGCAGCGCCCCGGGACTAGCGGGAGCGGGGGAGCAGTTCTTC. It translates to CASSAPGLAGAGEQFF.

The chain uses TRBV28 and TRBJ2-7; 9 nucleotides match TRBD2. J gave up 6 bases and V 3 bases, and 9 bases lay outside the gene matches. There are 15 residues in the CDR3. Germline CDR1 is MDHEN and CDR2 is SYDVKM. CDR3 DNA: TGTGCCAGCAGTTTGGGGCGGGAGGGCCGGGTCGAGCAGTACTTC. This sequence encodes CASSLGREGRVEQYF.

The genes are TRBV9 and TRBJ1-1; D remains ambiguous. V shed 0 bases and J shed 0 bases, with 24 bases lying between them. The CDR3 is 20 amino acids. The germline gives CDR1 SGDLS, CDR2 YYNGEE. The CDR3 nucleotides read TGTGCCAGCAGCGTAGCGTCGGCAGGTTGGGAGGAGGAAATGAACACTGAAGCTTTCTTT. Translation: CASSVASAGWEEEMNTEAFF.

The chain has TRBV7-9 and TRBJ1-2, with D possibly TRBD1 on 6 matching bases. The CDR3 is 13 residues long. CDR1 and CDR2 from the germline V gene are SEHNR and FQNEAQ (reference sequence). V lost 5 bases and J 6 bases, leaving 13 bases between the germline ends. The CDR3 region is CASSPPGANGYTF. The CDR3 nucleotides read TGTGCCAGCAGCCCCCCGGGGGCTAATGGCTACACCTTC.

In this sample, this clone turned up once. V and J are TRBV5-1 and TRBJ1-2; D uncertain. The CDR3 extends over 14 amino acids. V dropped 4 bases and J dropped 2 bases, with 12 bases sitting between them. The germline V gene has CDR1 SGHRS and CDR2 YFSETQ. The CDR3 region is CASSLSTGNYGYTF. In DNA, the CDR3 is TGCGCCAGCAGCCTATCTACGGGAAACTATGGCTACACCTTC.

This clone was picked up one time. This rearrangement joins TRBV11-2 to TRBJ1-1; the match to TRBD1 covers 7 bases. The V and J ends lost 5 bases and 4 bases, in that order; junction bases with no gene match: 10. Germline lookup yields CDR1 SGHAT and CDR2 FQNNGV. This CDR3 has 15 residues. In DNA form, the CDR3 reads TGTGCCAGCAGCGGGAGACAGGGTAGGGGCACTGAAGCTTTCTTT. As protein: CASSGRQGRGTEAFF.

This clone was seen a single time. The chain carries TRBV28 and TRBJ1-5; no clear D gene. V lost 7 bases and J lost 7, with 14 bases in between. Germline V gene data show CDR1 as MDHEN and CDR2 as SYDVKM. This CDR3 is built from 13 residues. The CDR3 loop is CASNPLSTQPQHF. CDR3 DNA sequence: TGTGCCAGCAACCCCCTTAGCACGCAGCCCCAGCATTTT.

The rearrangement uses TRBV30 and TRBJ2-1, with a weak D call TRBD2 (6 bases). The CDR3 has 15 amino acids. The germline V and J ends were trimmed by 1 base and 3 bases, with 13 bases remaining between them. From germline, CDR1 is GTSNPN and CDR2 SVGIG (reference sequence). CDR3 sequence: CAWSGLAQFYNEQFF. The DNA of the CDR3 is TGTGCCTGGAGTGGCCTAGCGCAGTTCTACAATGAGCAGTTCTTC.

The rearrangement uses TRBV27 and TRBJ2-1; 8 positions agree with TRBD2. Germline loops: CDR1 MNHEY, CDR2 SMNVEV (reference sequence). The CDR3 loop spans 15 amino acids. Trimming at V came to 6 bases and at J to 0 bases, leaving 4 bases not matched to a gene. CDR3 sequence: CASSSSGFSYNEQFF. DNA of the CDR3: TGTGCCAGCAGCTCTAGCGGGTTCTCCTACAATGAGCAGTTCTTC.

This CDR3 is CAGKTGGFHEQYF. Here the CDR3 DNA reads TGTGCCGGCAAGACAGGGGGCTTCCACGAGCAGTACTTC. The rearrangement joins TRBV2 to TRBJ2-7; the match to TRBD1 covers 10 bases. The CDR3 contains 13 residues. Germline CDR1 reads SNHLY; CDR2 reads FYNNEI. With V trimmed by 11 bases and J by 5 bases, 9 bases remained unmatched. Using reference TRBV2 and TRBJ2-7 for the parts outside the CDR3, the full variable domain is EPEVTQTPSHQVTQMGQEVILRCVPISNHLYFYWYRQILGQKVEFLVSFYNNEISEKSEIFDDQFSVERPDGSNFTLKIRSTKLEDSAMYFCAGKTGGFHEQYFGPGTRLTVT.

This clone was counted a single time. J is TRBJ2-5 and V is TRBV4-2, with 12 bases fitting TRBD1. The last part of the DNA fits TRBJ2-7 better; the J call may be wrong. Germline V gene sequence: CDR1 LGHNA, CDR2 YNFKEQ. The CDR3 is made up of 14 amino acids. CDR3 region: CASSPGQGADEQYF. The CDR3 nucleotides are TGTGCCAGCAGCCCGGGACAGGGGGCGGACGAGCAGTACTTC.

Concerning this clone itself: Because the CDR3 is missing its conserved closing phenylalanine or tryptophan, this is likely a read error. V gene TRBV19 combines with J gene TRBJ2-7; TRBD1 is a possible D gene (6 bases). The CDR3 spans 15 residues. Germline loops: CDR1 LNHDA, CDR2 SQIVND (reference sequence). Trimming removed 5 bases at V and 2 bases at J, with 16 bases between. CDR3 sequence (DNA): TGTGCCAGTAGTTGGAGCGGCAGGGGTACCTACGAGCAGTACCTC. It translates to CASSWSGRGTYEQYL.

This rearrangement joins TRBV28 to TRBJ2-7, with D unresolved. The V end lost 8 bases, the J end lost 2 bases, and 13 bases lay between the germline ends. CDR3 length: 13 amino acids. Germline V CDR1 and CDR2: MDHEN, SYDVKM. CDR3 bases: TGTGCCAGCGGCGCGGCGGCAACCTACGAGCAGTACTTC. It translates to CASGAAATYEQYF.

The V gene is TRBV4-1, the J gene TRBJ2-3; D possibly corresponds to TRBD2 (5 bases). The germline V and J ends were trimmed by 2 bases and 6 bases, with 12 bases remaining between them. Germline V gene lookup returns CDR1 MGHRA and CDR2 YSYEKL. The CDR3 runs 14 residues. The CDR3 region has the DNA TGCGCCAGCAGCCAATCGACTATCCGGGATACGCAGTATTTT. Its protein product is CASSQSTIRDTQYF.

This CDR3 reads CAWSVPPGSSYEQYF. DNA for the CDR3: TGTGCCTGGAGTGTACCCCCCGGCTCATCCTACGAGCAGTACTTC. The chain employs TRBV30 and TRBJ2-7, with D unresolved. There are 15 residues in the CDR3. Trimming cost V 0 bases and J 1 base, with 13 bases left between them. CDR1 and CDR2 from the germline V gene are GTSNPN and SVGIG (reference sequence). Full variable domain (remainder filled in from reference TRBV30 and TRBJ2-7): SQTIHQWPATLVQPVGSPLSLECTVEGTSNPNLYWYRQAAGRGLQLLFYSVGIGQISSEVPQNLSASRPQDRQFILSSKKLLLSDSGFYLCAWSVPPGSSYEQYFGPGTRLTVT.

The genes are TRBV27 and TRBJ1-1, with D uncertain. Trimming took 5 bases from V and 3 from J, leaving 13 bases between them. Germline assignment: CDR1 MNHEY and CDR2 SMNVEV (reference sequence). The CDR3 consists of 14 residues. The chain's CDR3 is CASSIRGIDTEAFF. The CDR3 DNA follows: TGTGCCAGCAGTATTCGCGGGATCGACACTGAAGCTTTCTTT.

V gene TRBV5-6 combines with J gene TRBJ2-7; 7 bases fit TRBD1. Per germline, CDR1 SGHDT and CDR2 YYEEEE. The CDR3 runs to 13 residues. Trimming took 7 bases from V and 2 from J; bases not matched to a gene: 6. The CDR3 DNA reads as TGTGCCAGCGGACAGGCCGGGACCTACGAGCAGTACTTC. Its translation: CASGQAGTYEQYF.

The chain recombines TRBV28 with TRBJ1-2; D is perhaps TRBD1 (5 bases). Trimming left V 6 bases short and J 0 bases short, with 20 bases between. CDR1 and CDR2 (germline): MDHEN, SYDVKM. CDR3 length: 17 amino acids. CDR3 sequence (DNA): TGTGCCAGCAGCTGGGGGGGGTCCCTGAGCGCTAACTATGGCTACACCTTC. Protein: CASSWGGSLSANYGYTF.

This sequence joins TRBV15 and TRBJ1-3; D is uncertain. The V and J ends lost 7 bases and 1 base respectively, with 11 bases between them. Germline values: CDR1 LNHNV, CDR2 YYDKDF (reference sequence). The CDR3 is 14 amino acids. As DNA, the CDR3 is TGTGCCACCACGACCATGGGTTCTGGAAACACCATATATTTT. Its translation is CATTTMGSGNTIYF.

This chain connects TRBV9 to TRBJ2-5; 7 positions match TRBD2. The CDR3 loop spans 12 amino acids. Losses at the gene ends were 4 bases for V and 4 bases for J; bases not matched to a gene: 1. Germline lookup yields CDR1 SGDLS and CDR2 YYNGEE. CDR3 sequence reads: CASSTGGETQYF. CDR3 sequence (DNA): TGTGCCAGCAGCACGGGGGGAGAGACCCAGTACTTC.

The chain links TRBV13 to TRBJ2-7; tentative D call: TRBD1 (5 bases). This CDR3 has 16 residues. Germline V gene lookup returns CDR1 PRHDT and CDR2 FYEKMQ (reference sequence). V was pared by 2 bases and J by 1 base, with 15 bases between. The CDR3 DNA is TGTGCCAGCAGCTTAAGAACGATGGGGCAGTCCTACGAGCAGTACTTC. Amino acids: CASSLRTMGQSYEQYF.

In its sample, this clone was seen a few times. This chain connects TRBV19 to TRBJ1-1, with D tentatively TRBD1 (6 bases). Trimming pared 9 bases from V and 0 bases from J, leaving 11 bases between. The CDR3 has 13 residues. CDR1 and CDR2 from the germline V gene are LNHDA and SQIVND (reference sequence). The CDR3 nucleotides are TGTGCCAGCAGAGACAGGTTGAACACTGAAGCTTTCTTT. As protein: CASRDRLNTEAFF.

A few counts support this clone. This chain links TRBV29-1 with TRBJ2-2, with TRBD2 matching 9 bases. J lost 4 bases, V lost 4 bases, and 7 bases had no gene match. The V gene's germline CDR1 is SQVTM and CDR2 ANQGSEA. The CDR3 contains 15 residues. The CDR3 protein is CSVGSSGTATGELFF. For the CDR3, the DNA is TGCAGCGTTGGTTCTAGCGGGACGGCCACCGGGGAGCTGTTTTTT.

This clone came up once. The chain is built from TRBV10-1 and TRBJ2-7; perhaps TRBD1 as D (5 bases). The CDR3 has 14 residues. The V end was cut by 2 bases, the J end by 4 bases, with 12 bases between. The germline V gene has CDR1 WNHNN and CDR2 SYGVQD (reference sequence). The CDR3 sequence: CASSERQGNYEQYF. DNA for the CDR3: TGCGCCAGCAGTGAGAGGCAGGGAAATTACGAGCAGTACTTC.

The rearrangement uses TRBV18 and TRBJ1-5; 8 bases are shared with TRBD1. V shed 3 bases and J 3 bases; nucleotides not matched to a gene: 7. The CDR3 extends over 16 amino acids. CDR1 and CDR2 (germline): KGHSH, LQKENI. The chain's CDR3 is CASSPTTGELNQPQHF. The CDR3 DNA reads TGTGCCAGCTCACCGACGACAGGGGAACTCAATCAGCCCCAGCATTTT. Variable domain in full (rest from reference TRBV18 and TRBJ1-5): NAGVMQNPRHLVRRRGQEARLRCSPMKGHSHVYWYRQLPEEGLKFMVYLQKENIIDESGMPKERFSAEFPKEGPSILRIQQVVRGDSAAYFCASSPTTGELNQPQHFGDGTRLSIL.

V and J are TRBV19 and TRBJ1-2; D gene ambiguous. Germline CDR1 reads LNHDA; CDR2 reads SQIVND (reference sequence). V lost 9 bases, J lost 7 bases, and 12 bases lay in between. The CDR3 runs to 11 residues. In DNA, the CDR3 is TGTGCCAGCACCGGCGTCCTTGGCTACACCTTC. Encoded protein: CASTGVLGYTF.